Listed below are T cell receptor beta chains from one sample, sequenced in a study of OX40 agonist ivuxolimab in advanced cancers. TCRdb's table, derived via immunoSEQ multiplex PCR, lists solely in-frame clones and lacks some. The sample records 30,000 to 45,000 clones, about 70% being singletons. The sample consisted of CD4+ or CD8+ T cells sorted from blood, taken in a trial of the OX40 agonist ivuxolimab. The receptors were sampled from an adult with an advanced solid tumor such as melanoma, head and neck, liver or kidney cancer. The CDR3 runs from the conserved cysteine through the conserved F or W. Fields, in order: CDR3 protein, CDR3 DNA, clone size, V gene, J gene, D gene. A D gene is named only where the DNA matches it firmly. Not every row has a clone size; where given, it reads once, few, many or a size class.

CASSGLAGTGNTIYF	TGTGCCAGCAGCGGCCTCGCAGGCACTGGAAACACCATATATTTT	few	TRBV6-6	TRBJ1-3	NA
CASSQLRGSTDTQYF	TGTGCCAGCAGCCAACTGCGGGGGTCCACAGATACGCAGTATTTT	few	TRBV4-2	TRBJ2-3	TRBD2
CASSEGDRGYYGYTF	TGTGCCAGCAGTGAGGGGGACAGGGGGTACTATGGCTACACCTTC	NA	TRBV6-1	TRBJ1-2	TRBD1
CASSFNGVSTEAFF	TGCGCCAGCAGCTTTAACGGGGTTTCCACTGAAGCTTTCTTT	NA	TRBV5-1	TRBJ1-1	NA
CASSPSRDSPLHF	TGTGCCAGCAGCCCCTCGAGGGATTCACCCCTCCACTTT	few	TRBV7-9	TRBJ1-6	NA
CASSLDRAYEQYF	TGTGCCAGCAGCTTAGACAGGGCCTACGAGCAGTACTTC	NA	TRBV11-2	TRBJ2-7	NA
CASSLTPREGGYTF	TGTGCCAGCAGCTTAACTCCCCGAGAAGGTGGCTACACCTTC	medium-sized	TRBV7-9	TRBJ1-2	NA
CASSTGTGAMYEQYF	TGTGCCAGCAGCACCGGGACAGGGGCTATGTACGAGCAGTACTTC	NA	TRBV9	TRBJ2-7	TRBD1
CATSRKASADTQYF	TGTGCCACCAGCAGAAAGGCTAGTGCGGATACGCAGTATTTT	NA	TRBV15	TRBJ2-3	NA
CASSHQGARDYGYTF	TGTGCCAGCAGTCACCAGGGCGCGCGGGACTATGGCTACACCTTC	few	TRBV6-6	TRBJ1-2	NA
CASIRQNQETQYF	TGTGCCAGCATTAGACAGAACCAAGAGACCCAGTACTTC	NA	TRBV2	TRBJ2-5	NA
CASSETGLTGQPQHF	TGCGCCAGCAGTGAGACAGGGCTGACGGGGCAGCCCCAGCATTTT	NA	TRBV5-1	TRBJ1-5	TRBD1
CASSDRAYSPLHF	TGTGCCAGTAGTGACAGGGCCTATTCACCCCTCCACTTT	NA	TRBV19	TRBJ1-6	TRBD1
CASSASGTAGTGELFF	TGCGCCAGCAGCGCATCCGGGACCGCTGGCACCGGGGAGCTGTTTTTT	NA	TRBV5-1	TRBJ2-2	NA
CAWAFRQAVTGELFF	TGTGCCTGGGCATTCAGACAGGCGGTCACCGGGGAGCTGTTTTTT	NA	TRBV30	TRBJ2-2	NA
CASSLAGSNQPQHF	TGCGCCAGCAGCTTGGCGGGCAGCAATCAGCCCCAGCATTTT	NA	TRBV5-1	TRBJ1-5	NA
CASSATGKVREKLFF	TGTGCCAGCAGTGCCACCGGGAAAGTAAGAGAAAAACTGTTTTTT	NA	TRBV6-6	TRBJ1-4	NA
CASSPAGVLQPQHF	TGTGCCAGTAGTCCCGCGGGGGTACTCCAGCCCCAGCATTTT	NA	TRBV19	TRBJ1-5	NA
CAWSVSWTPGANVLTF	TGTGCCTGGAGTGTATCTTGGACGCCTGGGGCCAACGTCCTGACTTTC	once	TRBV30	TRBJ2-6	NA
CASSIPDRPPTEKLFF	TGTGCCAGTAGTATTCCAGACAGGCCCCCTACTGAAAAACTGTTTTTT	NA	TRBV19	TRBJ1-4	NA
CASGLGLLGGGNTDTQYF	TGTGCTAGTGGTTTGGGTCTTCTGGGCGGGGGGAATACAGATACGCAGTATTTT	few	TRBV12-5	TRBJ2-3	TRBD2
CSVVHNTGELFF	TGCAGCGTTGTACACAACACCGGGGAGCTGTTTTTT	NA	TRBV29-1	TRBJ2-2	NA
CAISESGVLGTIF	TGTGCCATCAGTGAGTCGGGAGTCTTGGGTACAATCTTT	few	TRBV10-3	TRBJ1-1	NA
CASSSSTSGGYGPDTQYF	TGTGCCAGCAGCTCTTCGACTAGCGGGGGGTACGGGCCAGATACGCAGTATTTT	NA	TRBV9	TRBJ2-3	TRBD2
CASSLWGKGQPQHF	TGTGCCAGCAGTCTTTGGGGGAAGGGTCAGCCCCAGCATTTT	few	TRBV2	TRBJ1-5	NA
CASSVAGRGDSPLHF	TGTGCCAGCAGCGTAGCGGGCAGGGGGGATTCACCCCTCCACTTT	NA	TRBV9	TRBJ1-6	TRBD1
CASSRQADRGAFF	TGTGCCAGCAGCCGCCAAGCGGACAGGGGAGCTTTCTTT	NA	TRBV9	TRBJ1-1	TRBD1
CASSPRDRVYIEAFF	TGTGCCAGCAGCCCACGGGACAGGGTTTACATTGAAGCTTTCTTT	NA	TRBV4-2	TRBJ1-1	TRBD1
CASSLGLTQAASTDTQYF	TGCGCCAGCAGCTTGGGCCTTACCCAGGCGGCTAGCACAGATACGCAGTATTTT	NA	TRBV5-1	TRBJ2-3	NA
CASMADMNTEAFF	TGTGCCAGCATGGCAGATATGAACACTGAAGCTTTCTTT	NA	TRBV11-2	TRBJ1-1	NA
CASSLEGAGTNGELFF	TGTGCCAGCAGCTTAGAAGGGGCAGGGACGAACGGGGAGCTGTTTTTT	few	TRBV7-2	TRBJ2-2	NA
CAISFDRGQRGYTF	TGTGCCATCAGTTTTGACAGGGGACAAAGGGGCTACACCTTC	few	TRBV10-3	TRBJ1-2	TRBD1
CASSLTGGNQPQHF	TGTGCCAGCAGTTTGACCGGGGGCAATCAGCCCCAGCATTTT	NA	TRBV27	TRBJ1-5	NA
CASSSGLGTNTEAFF	TGCGCTAGCAGCTCAGGCCTGGGTACGAACACTGAAGCTTTCTTT	NA	TRBV5-1	TRBJ1-1	NA
CASTTSGGQNIQYF	TGTGCCAGCACGACTAGCGGGGGGCAGAACATTCAGTACTTC	few	TRBV6-6	TRBJ2-4	TRBD2
CAEGGQETQYF	TGTGCCGAGGGGGGCCAAGAGACCCAGTACTTC	once	TRBV19	TRBJ2-5	NA
CASSMGWSVF	TGTGCCAGTAGTATGGGTTGGTCGGTCTTT	NA	TRBV19	TRBJ1-1	NA
CASSSGPFGAKNIQYF	TGTGCCAGCAGCTCCGGACCTTTCGGGGCCAAAAACATTCAGTACTTC	NA	TRBV13	TRBJ2-4	NA
CAIAGQSNEQFF	TGTGCCATCGCCGGACAGAGCAATGAGCAGTTCTTC	few	TRBV10-3	TRBJ2-1	NA
CASSRIQNSNQPQHF	TGTGCCAGCAGCCGAATACAAAATTCGAATCAGCCCCAGCATTTT	few	TRBV6-1	TRBJ1-5	NA
CASSIDGGGAHSNQPQHF	TGTGCCAGTAGTATAGACGGAGGCGGAGCCCATAGCAATCAGCCCCAGCATTTT	NA	TRBV19	TRBJ1-5	NA
CASSKARGGGETQYF	TGTGCCAGCAGCAAAGCGCGGGGGGGCGGTGAGACCCAGTACTTC	once	TRBV21-1	TRBJ2-5	NA
CASSLNPRGGSGTEAFF	TGTGCCAGCAGCCTAAATCCCCGGGGGGGGAGTGGCACTGAAGCTTTCTTT	NA	TRBV11-2	TRBJ1-1	NA
CASRGISTDTQYF	TGTGCCAGTAGGGGTATAAGCACAGATACGCAGTATTTT	NA	TRBV19	TRBJ2-3	NA
CASSAEEEKLFF	TGTGCCAGCAGCGCCGAGGAGGAAAAACTGTTTTTT	few	TRBV7-9	TRBJ1-4	NA
CASSYIGGGTDTQYF	TGTGCCAGCAGCTATATCGGCGGGGGCACAGATACGCAGTATTTT	NA	TRBV11-2	TRBJ2-3	NA
CASSYSHTQYF	TGTGCCAGCAGTTACTCCCATACCCAGTACTTC	NA	TRBV6-5	TRBJ2-5	NA
CASSPQGWVTEAFF	TGTGCCAGTAGTCCACAGGGGTGGGTCACTGAAGCTTTCTTT	once	TRBV19	TRBJ1-1	TRBD1
CASSPLTPGANVLTF	TGTGCCAGCAGCCCTCTGACCCCCGGGGCCAACGTCCTGACTTTC	few	TRBV6-5	TRBJ2-6	NA
CASSPPSLLSNEQFF	TGTGCCAGCTCACCACCGAGCCTTCTCTCGAATGAGCAGTTCTTC	NA	TRBV18	TRBJ2-1	NA
CASSLGDRVGGYTF	TGTGCCAGCAGCTTGGGAGACAGGGTCGGGGGCTACACCTTC	NA	TRBV5-8	TRBJ1-2	TRBD1